This entry lists 17 T cell receptor beta chains sequenced from one sample in a study of blood T cell repertoires in COVID-19. TCRdb's copy holds only in-frame clones and misses some; the assay was immunoSEQ multiplex PCR. The table shows under 300,000 clones, with approximately 80% occurring only once. Sequencing was performed on peripheral blood. The receptors were gathered from a woman aged 18-29 years with acute or convalescent COVID-19.

The rearrangement uses TRBV14 and TRBJ2-1; TRBD1 matches 10 bases. J was trimmed by 6 bases and V by 3 bases; bases with no gene match: 5. Germline CDR1 SGHDN, CDR2 FVKESK. CDR3 length: 15 amino acids. Here the CDR3 reads CASSQRQGAGNEQFF. CDR3 in DNA: TGTGCCAGCAGCCAGAGACAGGGGGCTGGCAATGAGCAGTTCTTC.

For the CDR3, the DNA is TGTGCCAGCAATAGACAGGAAAGTGCCGGGGAGCTGTTTTTT. Protein: CASNRQESAGELFF. V usage is TRBV6-5 and J usage is TRBJ2-2; D might be TRBD1 (6 bases). V was trimmed by 7 bases and J by 6 bases, leaving 15 bases between them. CDR3 length equals 14 residues. Germline-derived CDR1 and CDR2 are MNHEY and SVGAGI.

This clone was observed a few times. The chain employs TRBV3-1 (or the pseudogene TRBV3-2) and TRBJ1-5; possible D gene TRBD1, 5 bases. In germline, CDR1 is LGHDT, CDR2 YNNKEL (reference sequence). The CDR3 length is 17 residues. Deletions cut 2 bases from V and 3 bases from J, with 17 bases between. CDR3 loop: CASSQLGAREDNQPQHF. The CDR3 nucleotides read TGTGCCAGCAGCCAACTTGGAGCCAGGGAGGACAATCAGCCCCAGCATTTT.

Only one count was recorded for this clone. The chain recombines TRBV5-1 with TRBJ1-3; 7 nucleotides line up with TRBD1. Germline CDR1 reads SGHRS; CDR2 reads YFSETQ. CDR3 length equals 14 residues. V lost 4 bases and J lost 1; bases outside the gene matches: 2. Written as DNA, the CDR3 is TGCGCCAGCAGCCGACAGGGATCTGGAAACACCATATATTTT. This codes for CASSRQGSGNTIYF.

The chain is built from TRBV15 and TRBJ1-4; TRBD1 agrees at 7 bases. Germline trimming cut 1 base from V and 2 bases from J; bases unmatched to any gene: 4. CDR1 and CDR2 (germline): LNHNV, YYDKDF (reference sequence). The CDR3 spans 16 residues. CDR3 DNA sequence: TGTGCCACCAGCAGAGCCCCCAGGGGGACTAATGAAAAACTGTTTTTT. Translated: CATSRAPRGTNEKLFF.

This chain connects TRBV10-1 to TRBJ2-1; TRBD2 agrees at 12 bases. The germline V gene encodes CDR1 WNHNN and CDR2 SYGVQD (reference sequence). V lost 3 bases and J lost 3; bases outside the gene matches: 6. The CDR3 has 17 residues. This chain's CDR3 is CASSDLAGGGGYNEQFF. CDR3 sequence (DNA): TGCGCCAGCAGTGATCTAGCGGGAGGGGGGGGCTACAATGAGCAGTTCTTC.

This clone was detected a few times. This rearrangement joins TRBV3-1 (or the pseudogene TRBV3-2) to TRBJ1-5; 10 nucleotides align to TRBD1. CDR1 is LGHDT and CDR2 is YNNKEL in the germline V gene (reference sequence). The CDR3 runs 17 residues. The V segment lost 0 bases and the J segment 2 bases; nucleotides outside the gene matches: 4. The CDR3 protein is CASSQDLGTGGNQPQHF. For the CDR3, the DNA is TGTGCCAGCAGCCAAGATTTGGGGACAGGGGGCAATCAGCCCCAGCATTTT.

J is TRBJ2-2 and V is TRBV11-2; 7 positions match TRBD2. With V trimmed by 5 bases and J by 1 base, 7 bases remained unmatched. This CDR3 has 16 amino acids. Germline V gene lookup returns CDR1 SGHAT and CDR2 FQNNGV. The CDR3 region is CASSPGLVLNTGELFF. CDR3 bases: TGTGCCAGCAGCCCCGGACTAGTTCTGAACACCGGGGAGCTGTTTTTT.

V is TRBV20-1 and J is TRBJ2-7, with TRBD2 matching over 8 bases. CDR3 length: 11 residues. The germline V gene has CDR1 DFQATT and CDR2 SNEGSKA (reference sequence). Trimming at V came to 5 bases and at J to 7 bases, leaving 4 bases not matched to a gene. The DNA of the CDR3 is TGCAGTGCTGAGCGGGGGTGGGAGCAGTACTTC. It codes for CSAERGWEQYF.

This sequence joins TRBV3-1 (or the pseudogene TRBV3-2) and TRBJ1-2; TRBD1 aligns across 12 bases. V gave up 4 bases and J gave up 8 bases; unmatched junction bases: 11. CDR1 and CDR2 from the germline V gene are LGHDT and YNNKEL (reference sequence). The CDR3 spans 16 residues. DNA for the CDR3: TGTGCCAGCAGCCCTAATACGGGACAGGGGGCGAGGGGCTACACCTTC. This translates into CASSPNTGQGARGYTF.

The chain employs TRBV6-2 or TRBV6-3 and TRBJ1-4, with D maybe TRBD1 (5 bases). Trimming shortened V by 0 bases and J by 8 bases, and 13 bases separated the two germline ends. The CDR3 spans 15 residues. Germline lookup yields CDR1 MNHEY and CDR2 SVGEGT. DNA for the CDR3: TGTGCCAGCAGTTACTCGCAGGGCTGGGGCGAAAAACTGTTTTTT. This gives the protein CASSYSQGWGEKLFF.

This clone was seen a few times. This chain connects TRBV14 to TRBJ1-2; perhaps TRBD1 as D (5 bases). Germline V CDR1 and CDR2: SGHDN, FVKESK. V lost 0 bases, J lost 7 bases, and 21 bases lay in between. The CDR3 is 17 residues long. The CDR3 loop reads CASSQDWSGRAGGGYTF. Here the CDR3 DNA reads TGTGCCAGCAGCCAAGATTGGTCAGGGAGGGCCGGCGGTGGCTACACCTTC.

DNA of the CDR3: TGTGCCAGCAGCTTAGTAGTGGCTAGCTCCTACGAGCAGTACTTC. Translated, it gives CASSLVVASSYEQYF. This chain uses TRBV11-2 with TRBJ2-7; the D is unclear. CDR3 length equals 15 residues. Deletions cut 1 base from V and 0 bases from J, with 10 bases between. CDR1 is SGHAT and CDR2 is FQNNGV in the germline V gene.

The table lists this clone with a few counts. The rearrangement links TRBV11-1 to TRBJ2-7; 10 nucleotides align to TRBD1. Germline CDR1 SGHAT, CDR2 FQDESV (reference sequence). J was trimmed by 1 base and V by 6 bases; bases with no gene match: 6. The CDR3 runs 15 residues. This CDR3 reads CASSSRQGASYEQYF. CDR3 sequence (DNA): TGTGCCAGCAGTTCCAGACAGGGGGCGTCCTACGAGCAGTACTTC.

V is TRBV29-1 and J is TRBJ2-7; possibly TRBD2 for D (6 bases). Germline CDR1 and CDR2: SQVTM and ANQGSEA. CDR3 length: 15 residues. With 5 bases removed from V and 4 bases from J, the gap between germline ends came to 21 bases. The CDR3 nucleotides read TGCAGCGTTCCAGTTCTCAGGCGGGGCGGTTACGAGCAGTACTTC. This translates into CSVPVLRRGGYEQYF.

The chain carries TRBV6-6 and TRBJ1-3; 10 bases are a match to TRBD1. The length of the CDR3 is 16 residues. V trimming: 0 bases; J trimming: 4 bases; junction bases outside the gene matches: 3. Germline V gives CDR1 MNHNY, CDR2 SVGAGI (reference sequence). The CDR3 DNA is TGTGCCAGCAGTTACTCTGGGACAGGGGAAGGAAACACCATATATTTT. As protein: CASSYSGTGEGNTIYF.

This clone has just a few counts. The junction and the germline gene differ at one end; a read error may be behind it. J is TRBJ2-1 and V is TRBV7-7; 15 positions agree with TRBD2. CDR3 length equals 16 residues. Germline-derived CDR1 and CDR2 are SSHAT and FNYEAQ (reference sequence). The CDR3 nucleotides are TGTGCTAGCAGCTTAGGACTAGCGGGAGGGCCGGATGAGCAGTTCTTC. Protein sequence: CASSLGLAGGPDEQFF.